These 20 T cell receptor beta chains were sequenced from one sample in a study of CXCR3-negative and CXCR3-positive naive CD8 T cells. Study conclusions and caveats: Comparison of naive cells showed more hydrophobic TRB CDR3s in CXCR3-positive than in CXCR3-negative naive cells.

No cognate antigen is known for these TCRs. Each TRB cDNA library was prepared by 5' RACE (with UMI labels). TCRdb re-called the 5' RACE reads and catalogs CDR3 proteins one per entry, DNA excluded. The sample holds approximately 5,000 distinct CDR3 sequences. Sequencing was carried out using naive CXCR3+ CD8+ T cells from blood. Subset denoted: CD45RO-CCR7+CD27+CD95- naive CD8+ T cells expressing CXCR3 (TNR3+). The origin of the receptors is a human donor in good health. Some clones in this sample may be carry-over from other donors' samples.

By frequency, this clonotype registers medium-sized. The chain's CDR3 is CASSLGVGNTEAFF. The chain combines TRBV5-1 with TRBJ1-1. Per the germline V gene, CDR1 is SGHRS and CDR2 is YFSETQ. This CDR3 region has 14 residues.

The chain combines TRBV29-1 with TRBJ2-1; checking the TCRdb D call of TRBD1 is not possible without DNA. Per germline, CDR1 SQVTM and CDR2 ANQGSEA. This CDR3 contains 12 residues. The CDR3 reads CSVRGGPNEQFF.

This rearrangement joins TRBV12-3 or TRBV12-4 to TRBJ1-1; no DNA is available, so the TRBD1 call from TCRdb remains unchecked. There are 14 residues in the CDR3. CDR3 in amino acids: CASSAWDRGIEAFF.

The CDR3 region is CASSFNAPQSSGNTIYF. This chain joins TRBV7-6 and TRBJ1-3. Per the germline V gene, CDR1 is SGHVS and CDR2 is FNYEAQ. CDR3 length: 17 amino acids.

V and J are TRBV29-1 and TRBJ2-7; TCRdb gives TRBD1 as the D gene, but with no DNA this cannot be confirmed. Germline V gives CDR1 SQVTM, CDR2 ANQGSEA. The CDR3 contains 13 residues. The CDR3 loop reads CSVGTVDSYEQYF.

The chain carries TRBV10-2 and TRBJ2-6. The germline gives CDR1 WSHSY, CDR2 SAAADI. This CDR3 spans 14 amino acids. This CDR3 is CASSENSGANVLTF.

This chain links TRBV28 with TRBJ2-7. Germline CDR1 and CDR2: MDHEN and SYDVKM. CDR3 length equals 18 residues. The CDR3 loop is CASSFGFSSDAISYEQYF.

This clonotype is deemed medium-sized by its frequency. The rearrangement uses TRBV29-1 and TRBJ2-7; TCRdb reports TRBD1, a call that lacks DNA to check it against. Germline lookup yields CDR1 SQVTM and CDR2 ANQGSEA. The CDR3 extends over 13 amino acids. CDR3 amino acids: CSVEPGTGNEQYF.

Frequency places this clonotype as medium-sized. The gene calls are TRBV10-3 and TRBJ2-3; TCRdb proposes TRBD2, but this gene call is untestable without DNA. CDR1 and CDR2 (germline): ENHRY, SYGVKD. The CDR3 is made up of 16 amino acids. This chain's CDR3 is CAISARISGRSDTQYF.

The chain uses TRBV29-1 and TRBJ1-2. The germline V gene encodes CDR1 SQVTM and CDR2 ANQGSEA. This CDR3 has 12 residues. CDR3 sequence reads: CSAFRANYGYTF.

The rearrangement joins TRBV6-6 to TRBJ2-3; TCRdb returns TRBD2, unconfirmable since there is no DNA. Germline CDR1 is MNHNY and CDR2 is SVGAGI (reference sequence). This CDR3 spans 19 amino acids. CDR3 in amino acids: CASTASGSLLGGSTDTQYF.

This chain uses TRBV2 with TRBJ2-7; the D gene TCRdb calls, TRBD1, cannot be checked with no DNA. Germline V CDR1 and CDR2: SNHLY, FYNNEI. This CDR3 spans 18 amino acids. CDR3 sequence reads: CASRGDRVKTSGAYEQYF.

This chain joins TRBV3-1 and TRBJ2-1. CDR3 length equals 16 residues. Per the germline V gene, CDR1 is LGHDT and CDR2 is YNNKEL (reference sequence). CDR3 loop: CASSQYPRSNSAEQFF.

Considering frequency, this clonotype is medium-sized. This chain links TRBV20-1 with TRBJ1-2; TCRdb gives TRBD1 as the D gene, but with no DNA this cannot be confirmed. CDR3 length: 18 amino acids. The germline gives CDR1 DFQATT, CDR2 SNEGSKA (reference sequence). The CDR3: CSARDRMGQGRFAYGYTF.

The rearrangement joins TRBV28 to TRBJ2-7; TCRdb proposes TRBD2, but this gene call is untestable without DNA. There are 14 residues in the CDR3. The V gene's germline CDR1 is MDHEN and CDR2 SYDVKM. The CDR3: CASGPRQGLYEQYF.

This clonotype is identified as medium-sized (0.01 to 0.1%) from frequency. The CDR3 reads CASRSTGEGVEQYF. The chain joins TRBV28 to TRBJ2-7; the D gene TCRdb calls, TRBD1, cannot be checked with no DNA. Germline assignment: CDR1 MDHEN and CDR2 SYDVKM. The CDR3 sequence is 14 residues long.

The chain links TRBV27 to TRBJ1-1; TCRdb proposes TRBD1, but this gene call is untestable without DNA. This CDR3 contains 14 residues. Germline lookup yields CDR1 MNHEY and CDR2 SMNVEV (reference sequence). The CDR3 loop is CASSSLLGDTEAFF.

The rearrangement joins TRBV10-3 to TRBJ2-7; TCRdb reports TRBD1, a call that lacks DNA to check it against. Germline V lookup: CDR1 ENHRY, CDR2 SYGVKD. There are 12 residues in the CDR3. This chain's CDR3 is CAMTDRPYEQYF.

This chain connects TRBV29-1 to TRBJ2-5; TCRdb calls TRBD1, which cannot be checked without DNA. From germline, CDR1 is SQVTM and CDR2 ANQGSEA. The length of the CDR3 is 14 residues. The CDR3 sequence is CSVDGREGGETQYF.

The chain recombines TRBV7-9 with TRBJ2-7; TCRdb's D gene call, TRBD2, goes unchecked for lack of DNA. The CDR3 totals 12 residues. Germline V CDR1 and CDR2: SEHNR, FQNEAQ (reference sequence). CDR3 in amino acids: CASSLTLRGQYF.